What follows are 32 T cell receptor beta chains derived from one specimen sequenced in a study of radiotherapy plus CTLA-4 blockade in lung cancer (dated by TCRdb to between 2017 and 2018). Library prep was done by the immunoSEQ multiplex PCR assay. TCRdb stores this immuneACCESS table with in-frame sequences only. Part of the clones is absent; in the studies checked, under half of the shortfall reflects unresolved V genes, and no reason is known for the rest. The sample yields roughly 62,000 clones; 70% to 80% were counted once. Roughly 3.1% of the sample comes from the top ten. The input for sequencing was peripheral blood, taken from a patient treated with radiotherapy plus ipilimumab. These receptors all come from a human donor with non-small cell lung cancer who had a complete response to radiotherapy plus ipilimumab.

The gene calls are TRBV30 and TRBJ2-3; D may be TRBD2 (5 bases). V was pared by 7 bases and J by 2 bases, with 19 bases between. The germline V gene encodes CDR1 GTSNPN and CDR2 SVGIG (reference sequence). The CDR3 extends over 15 amino acids. CDR3 region: CAFISGRLHTDTQYF. The CDR3 bases are TGTGCCTTTATCAGCGGAAGGCTCCACACAGATACGCAGTATTTT.

This sequence joins TRBV4-1 and TRBJ2-4; D gene unclear. The CDR3 has 14 residues. Germline CDR1 and CDR2: MGHRA and YSYEKL. Trimming took off 4 bases at V and 2 bases at J, with 9 bases between the two ends. The DNA of the CDR3 is TGCGCCAGCAGCCCAGGAAGGACCAAAAACATTCAGTACTTC. This encodes CASSPGRTKNIQYF.

V is TRBV19 and J is TRBJ2-2, with TRBD2 identical over 10 bases. With V trimmed by 4 bases and J by 5 bases, 7 bases remained unmatched. The CDR3 is 16 residues long. Germline values: CDR1 LNHDA, CDR2 SQIVND (reference sequence). The CDR3 coding sequence is TGTGCCAGTAGTACTGTCGGAGCGGGGGGGACCGGGGAGCTGTTTTTT. Encoded protein: CASSTVGAGGTGELFF.

The CDR3: CASRGLAGNTGELFF. As DNA, the CDR3 is TGCGCCAGCAGGGGACTAGCGGGGAACACCGGGGAGCTGTTTTTT. V and J are TRBV10-2 and TRBJ2-2, with TRBD2 matching over 12 bases. Looked up from germline, CDR1 is WSHSY and CDR2 is SAAADI. The CDR3 is 15 amino acids. The J segment lost 1 base and the V segment lost 6 bases, leaving 0 bases of the junction unmatched.

The rearrangement joins TRBV19 to TRBJ2-1; 8 nucleotides align to TRBD2. The CDR3 contains 13 residues. J was trimmed by 6 bases and V by 10 bases; bases with no gene match: 8. Germline V gene data show CDR1 as LNHDA and CDR2 as SQIVND (reference sequence). The CDR3 spells CATRGLDRNEQFF. Here the CDR3 DNA reads TGTGCCACCAGGGGACTAGATCGCAATGAGCAGTTCTTC.

This chain connects TRBV5-4 to TRBJ2-7; D may be TRBD1 (6 bases). Deletions cut 4 bases from V and 5 bases from J, with 19 bases between. From germline, CDR1 is SGHNT and CDR2 YYREEE (reference sequence). The CDR3 covers 15 residues. The CDR3 is CASSLAGRGSHEQYF. The DNA for the CDR3 is TGTGCCAGCAGCCTGGCGGGCAGGGGAAGTCACGAGCAGTACTTC.

The V and J genes are TRBV7-9 and TRBJ2-1; TRBD2 agrees at 11 bases. Germline CDR1 is SEHNR and CDR2 is FQNEAQ (reference sequence). The CDR3 spans 16 residues. The trim removed 8 bases at V and 7 bases at J, leaving 13 bases unmatched. DNA of the CDR3: TGTGCCAGCCCCAGTCAACTAGCGGGAGTGGTGAATGAGCAGTTCTTC. The encoded protein is CASPSQLAGVVNEQFF.

This chain links TRBV6-4 with TRBJ2-5; 10 bases map to TRBD2. TRBJ2-7 explains the end of the DNA better; the J call may be wrong. The CDR3 totals 19 residues. Germline CDR1 and CDR2: MRHNA and SNTAGT. The CDR3 spells CASREKKLGGLAKHYEQYF. As DNA, the CDR3 is TGTGCCAGCAGGGAGAAGAAACTGGGGGGACTAGCGAAACACTACGAGCAGTACTTC.

The V gene is TRBV27, the J gene TRBJ1-5, with a weak D call TRBD1 (6 bases). This CDR3 has 14 residues. The germline V gene encodes CDR1 MNHEY and CDR2 SMNVEV (reference sequence). Trimming left V 8 bases short and J 2 bases short, with 13 bases between. CDR3: CASGRGGGNQPQHF. The CDR3 region has the DNA TGTGCCAGCGGGCGAGGGGGGGGCAATCAGCCCCAGCATTTT.

The chain employs TRBV6-7 and TRBJ2-3, with D hard to call. TRBV6-7 qualifies as an ORF whose function is uncertain. Trimming shortened V by 0 bases and J by 6 bases, and 13 bases separated the two germline ends. This CDR3 has 15 amino acids. The CDR3 reads CASSYSIQADDTQYF. In nucleotides, the CDR3 is TGTGCCAGCAGTTACTCGATTCAGGCCGATGATACGCAGTATTTT.

The chain has TRBV28 and TRBJ2-7; D is undetermined. CDR1 and CDR2 (germline): MDHEN, SYDVKM. This CDR3 has 15 amino acids. V was clipped by 6 bases and J by 6 bases, with 21 bases between them. The CDR3 loop is CASSHHSSLSLEQYF. CDR3 DNA sequence: TGTGCCAGCAGCCACCATTCAAGTCTTTCACTCGAGCAGTACTTC.

This chain joins TRBV5-1 and TRBJ2-3; D is undetermined. CDR1 and CDR2 (germline): SGHRS, YFSETQ. The CDR3 has 14 amino acids. V lost 0 bases to trimming and J lost 0 bases, with 5 bases between them. CDR3 coding DNA: TGCGCCAGCAGCTTGGACGGGAGCACAGATACGCAGTATTTT. Translating gives CASSLDGSTDTQYF. Full variable domain (missing parts from reference TRBV5-1 and TRBJ2-3): KAGVTQTPRYLIKTRGQQVTLSCSPISGHRSVSWYQQTPGQGLQFLFEYFSETQRNKGNFPGRFSGRQFSNSRSEMNVSTLELGDSALYLCASSLDGSTDTQYFGPGTRLTVL.

The rearrangement links TRBV7-9 to TRBJ2-1, with 10 bases fitting TRBD2. V lost 1 base to trimming and J lost 5 bases; unmatched junction nucleotides: 2. Germline lookup yields CDR1 SEHNR and CDR2 FQNEAQ (reference sequence). The CDR3 has 15 amino acids. The CDR3 DNA is TGTGCCAGCAGCTTAGGGACTAGCGGAAACAATGAGCAGTTCTTC. As protein: CASSLGTSGNNEQFF.

The V gene is TRBV2, the J gene TRBJ1-2; TRBD1 matches at 9 bases. The CDR3 totals 15 residues. J was trimmed by 5 bases and V by 2 bases; bases with no gene match: 6. Germline V lookup: CDR1 SNHLY, CDR2 FYNNEI. The CDR3 is CASSEFGTGLYGYTF. Written as DNA, the CDR3 is TGTGCCAGCAGTGAATTCGGGACAGGGCTTTATGGCTACACCTTC.

The V call is TRBV10-2, the J call TRBJ2-7; 11 bases are a match to TRBD2. This CDR3 is 13 amino acids long. J was trimmed by 3 bases and V by 8 bases; bases with no gene match: 3. Germline CDR1 and CDR2: WSHSY and SAAADI. CDR3 DNA sequence: TGCGCCAGCCAGGGGACTAGCGGCTACGAGCAGTACTTC. Translated, it gives CASQGTSGYEQYF.

This clone was found once. The CDR3 reads CASSETDYTEAFF. DNA for the CDR3: TGTGCCAGCAGTGAGACAGACTACACTGAAGCTTTCTTT. V gene TRBV2 combines with J gene TRBJ1-1, with D perhaps TRBD1 (5 bases). The germline gives CDR1 SNHLY, CDR2 FYNNEI. The CDR3 sequence is 13 residues long. V shed 3 bases and J shed 3 bases, with 8 bases lying between them.

Regarding this clone: The sample carries other DNA sequences with the same CDR3. This sequence joins TRBV2 and TRBJ2-7; no clear D gene. This CDR3 is built from 11 residues. The germline CDR1 and CDR2 sequences are SNHLY and FYNNEI. V was shortened by 4 bases and J by 2 bases, with 3 bases between the two germline ends. CDR3 sequence reads: CASSVTYEQYF. CDR3 nucleotides: TGTGCCAGCAGTGTTACCTACGAGCAGTACTTC.

This clone was counted a single time. This chain links TRBV27 with TRBJ2-4, with D possibly matching TRBD2 (5 bases). The CDR3 is 13 amino acids. V lost 4 bases, J lost 6 bases, and 10 bases lay in between. The germline gives CDR1 MNHEY, CDR2 SMNVEV (reference sequence). For the CDR3, the DNA is TGTGCCAGCAGTTCCGGACTGGGAAACATTCAGTACTTC. Amino acids: CASSSGLGNIQYF.

V usage is TRBV18 and J usage is TRBJ1-6; D perhaps matches TRBD1 (5 bases). Germline assignment: CDR1 KGHSH and CDR2 LQKENI. CDR3 size: 15 residues. Trimming removed 6 bases at V and 7 bases at J, with 16 bases between. The CDR3 protein is CASSPDSSWNSPLHF. The CDR3 DNA reads TGTGCCAGCTCCCCCGACAGTTCGTGGAATTCACCCCTCCACTTT.

This rearrangement joins TRBV2 to TRBJ1-1, with 9 nucleotides matching TRBD1. Germline trimming cut 8 bases from V and 7 bases from J; bases unmatched to any gene: 11. The CDR3 totals 14 residues. Per germline, CDR1 SNHLY and CDR2 FYNNEI. As DNA, the CDR3 is TGTGCCAGCCTATCGGACAGGGGCTTTGGTGAAGCTTTCTTT. It yields the protein CASLSDRGFGEAFF. Combining the CDR3 with reference TRBV2 and TRBJ1-1 gives the whole variable domain EPEVTQTPSHQVTQMGQEVILRCVPISNHLYFYWYRQILGQKVEFLVSFYNNEISEKSEIFDDQFSVERPDGSNFTLKIRSTKLEDSAMYFCASLSDRGFGEAFFGQGTRLTVV.

The CDR3 DNA reads as TGTGCCTGGAGCCGCGACAGGTCCAATCAGCCCCAGCATTTT. This translates into CAWSRDRSNQPQHF. The rearrangement links TRBV30 to TRBJ1-5; D possibly corresponds to TRBD1 (6 bases). The CDR3 covers 14 residues. In germline, CDR1 is GTSNPN, CDR2 SVGIG (reference sequence). The ends were cut back, 3 bases at V and 3 bases at J, with 12 bases in the middle.

This clone was observed once. The chain joins TRBV11-2 to TRBJ1-1, with D perhaps TRBD1 (6 bases). This CDR3 has 15 residues. Deletions cut 6 bases from V and 4 bases from J, with 18 bases between. Germline assignment: CDR1 SGHAT and CDR2 FQNNGV. CDR3 loop: CASSPTSSRGTEAFF. CDR3 in DNA: TGTGCCAGCAGTCCTACAAGCTCCAGGGGCACTGAAGCTTTCTTT.

This chain uses TRBV28 with TRBJ1-1; D is uncertain. V lost 2 bases to trimming and J lost 0 bases, with 4 bases between them. Germline V gene sequence: CDR1 MDHEN, CDR2 SYDVKM. This CDR3 is 13 amino acids long. The CDR3 protein is CASSLPVNTEAFF. CDR3 sequence (DNA): TGTGCCAGCAGTTTACCAGTGAACACTGAAGCTTTCTTT.

The chain joins TRBV29-1 to TRBJ2-3; 12 nucleotides agree with TRBD2. V lost 6 bases, J lost 1 base, and 2 bases stayed unmatched. CDR3 length equals 14 residues. Germline-derived CDR1 and CDR2 are SQVTM and ANQGSEA. CDR3 nucleotide sequence: TGCAGCGTCCGACTAGCGGGGGGCACAGATACGCAGTATTTT. It specifies CSVRLAGGTDTQYF.

V is TRBV6-5 and J is TRBJ2-5; 15 nucleotides agree with TRBD2. The germline CDR1 and CDR2 sequences are MNHEY and SVGAGI. This CDR3 comprises 15 residues. V lost 5 bases, J lost 4 bases, and 2 bases stayed unmatched. In nucleotides, the CDR3 is TGTGCCAGCAGTGGGACTAGCGGGGGGACAGAGACCCAGTACTTC. Its translation: CASSGTSGGTETQYF.

The chain joins TRBV6-1 to TRBJ1-4; 7 bases line up with TRBD1. This CDR3 has 18 amino acids. Trimming cost V 4 bases and J 0 bases; bases outside gene matches: 11. Germline V lookup: CDR1 MNHNS, CDR2 SASEGT. The DNA of the CDR3 is TGTGCCAGCAGTGTCGGACAGGCTCCTCGATCAACTAATGAAAAACTGTTTTTT. Translation gives CASSVGQAPRSTNEKLFF.

In regard to this clone: Germline and junction disagree at one end, which may indicate a read error. The CDR3 nucleotides are TGTGCCAGCAGCTTAGTTTCCCAGGGGCCCCAACACTTC. Translated: CASSLVSQGPQHF. V gene TRBV7-9 combines with J gene TRBJ1-2, with D perhaps matching TRBD1 (6 bases). The germline V gene encodes CDR1 SEHNR and CDR2 FQNEAQ (reference sequence). The CDR3 is 13 amino acids.

The chain recombines TRBV10-2 with TRBJ1-2, with D maybe TRBD1 (5 bases). The CDR3 has 11 residues. Trimming left V 8 bases short and J 7 bases short, with 11 bases between. Germline V gene data show CDR1 as WSHSY and CDR2 as SAAADI. CDR3 loop: CASSPGGGYTF. DNA of the CDR3: TGCGCCAGCTCTCCGGGGGGTGGCTACACCTTC.

The chain carries TRBV4-1 and TRBJ2-2, with a tentative D call TRBD1 (6 bases). The CDR3 has 16 residues. CDR1 is MGHRA and CDR2 is YSYEKL in the germline V gene. V lost 0 bases, J lost 1 base, and 9 bases lay in between. The CDR3 loop is CASSQDWGLNTGELFF. DNA for the CDR3: TGCGCCAGCAGCCAAGATTGGGGGCTGAACACCGGGGAGCTGTTTTTT.

The V and J genes are TRBV29-1 and TRBJ2-1; 10 bases are a match to TRBD2. Germline CDR1 SQVTM, CDR2 ANQGSEA. The CDR3 spans 13 residues. V dropped 4 bases and J dropped 7; count of bases not matched to a gene: 4. For the CDR3, the DNA is TGCAGCGTTGCCGCTAGCGGGAGAAATGAGCAGTTCTTC. Its translation: CSVAASGRNEQFF.

A remark on this clone: The junction departs from germline at one end; a sequencing error may be responsible. This specimen includes other DNA sequences encoding the same CDR3. The chain has TRBV2 and TRBJ1-6, with TRBD1 identical over 9 bases. This CDR3 has 13 amino acids. Germline loops: CDR1 SNHLY, CDR2 FYNNEI. The CDR3 loop is CASGGQGNSPLHF. CDR3 bases: TGTGCCAGCGGGGGACAGGGTAATTCCCCCCTCCACTTT.

The chain joins TRBV7-2 to TRBJ1-5; D perhaps matches TRBD1 (6 bases). This CDR3 comprises 15 residues. Germline CDR1 and CDR2: SGHTA and FQGNSA. V was pared by 3 bases and J by 7 bases, with 16 bases between. In DNA form, the CDR3 reads TGTGCCAGCAGCTTCCTGGGACACCAAGGCCAGCCCCAGCATTTT. It is translated as CASSFLGHQGQPQHF. The variable domain in full, completed from reference TRBV7-2 and TRBJ1-5, reads GAGVSQSPSNKVTEKGKDVELRCDPISGHTALYWYRQSLGQGLEFLIYFQGNSAPDKSGLPSDRFSAERTGGSVSTLTIQRTQQEDSAVYLCASSFLGHQGQPQHFGDGTRLSIL.